The present T cell receptor beta chain was sequenced within a study of T cells after yellow fever vaccination. Germline CDR1 reads SGHTA; CDR2 reads FQGNSA. V gave up 6 bases and J gave up 4 bases, with 7 bases separating them. The CDR3 loop spans 12 amino acids. This clonotype was seen many times. TCRdb re-derived calls from the 5' RACE reads in MiXCR, one entry per CDR3 protein. The table lists under 700,000 distinct CDR3 sequences, 17% of them singletons. V usage is TRBV7-2 and J usage is TRBJ1-5; D gene ambiguous. The receptor's source is a man aged 18-30 years who received the YFV17D yellow fever vaccine. The sequencing used PBMCs, collected 5 to 6 days after the first yellow fever vaccination. CDR3 sequence: CASSSQNQPQHF. CDR3 DNA: TGTGCCAGCAGTTCACAAAATCAGCCCCAGCATTTT.